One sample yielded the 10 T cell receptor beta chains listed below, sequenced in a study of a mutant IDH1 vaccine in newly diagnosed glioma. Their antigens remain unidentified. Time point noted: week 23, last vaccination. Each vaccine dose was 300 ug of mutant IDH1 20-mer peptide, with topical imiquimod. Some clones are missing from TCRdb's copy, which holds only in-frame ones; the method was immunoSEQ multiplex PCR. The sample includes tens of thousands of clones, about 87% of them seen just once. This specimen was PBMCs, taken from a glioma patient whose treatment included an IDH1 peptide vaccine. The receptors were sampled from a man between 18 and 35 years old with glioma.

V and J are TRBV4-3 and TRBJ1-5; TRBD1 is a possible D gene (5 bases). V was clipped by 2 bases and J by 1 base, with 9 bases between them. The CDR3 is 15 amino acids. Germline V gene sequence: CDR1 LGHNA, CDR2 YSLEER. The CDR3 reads CASSQFGGSNQPQHF. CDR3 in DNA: TGCGCCAGCAGCCAATTCGGGGGGAGCAATCAGCCCCAGCATTTT.

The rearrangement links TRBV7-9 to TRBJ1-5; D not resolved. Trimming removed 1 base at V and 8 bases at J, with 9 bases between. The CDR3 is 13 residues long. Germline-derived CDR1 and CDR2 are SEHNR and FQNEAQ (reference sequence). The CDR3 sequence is CASSLGGREPQHF. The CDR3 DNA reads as TGTGCCAGCAGCTTAGGAGGCCGCGAGCCCCAGCATTTT.

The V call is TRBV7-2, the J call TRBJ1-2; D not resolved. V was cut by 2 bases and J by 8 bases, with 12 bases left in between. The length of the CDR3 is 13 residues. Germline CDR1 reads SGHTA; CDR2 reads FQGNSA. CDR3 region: CASSLKRVGGYTF. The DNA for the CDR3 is TGTGCCAGCAGCTTAAAACGGGTAGGAGGCTACACCTTC.

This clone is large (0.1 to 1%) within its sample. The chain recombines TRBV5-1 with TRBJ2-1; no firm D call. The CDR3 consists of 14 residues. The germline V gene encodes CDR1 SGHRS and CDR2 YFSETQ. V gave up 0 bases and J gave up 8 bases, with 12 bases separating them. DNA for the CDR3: TGCGCCAGCAGCTTGGCAACTCCGGTGGATGAGCAGTTCTTC. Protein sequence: CASSLATPVDEQFF.

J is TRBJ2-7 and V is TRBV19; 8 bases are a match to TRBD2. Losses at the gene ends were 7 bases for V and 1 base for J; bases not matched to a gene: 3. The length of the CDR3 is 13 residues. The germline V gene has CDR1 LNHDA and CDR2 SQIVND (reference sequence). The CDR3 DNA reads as TGTGCCAGTACGGTAGCGGGGTCCTACGAGCAGTACTTC. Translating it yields CASTVAGSYEQYF.

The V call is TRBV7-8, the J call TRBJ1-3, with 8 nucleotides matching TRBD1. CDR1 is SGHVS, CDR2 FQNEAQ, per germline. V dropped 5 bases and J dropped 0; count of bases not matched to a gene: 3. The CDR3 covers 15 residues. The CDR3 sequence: CASSHDRGSGNTIYF. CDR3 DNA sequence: TGTGCCAGCAGCCACGACAGGGGCTCTGGAAACACCATATATTTT.

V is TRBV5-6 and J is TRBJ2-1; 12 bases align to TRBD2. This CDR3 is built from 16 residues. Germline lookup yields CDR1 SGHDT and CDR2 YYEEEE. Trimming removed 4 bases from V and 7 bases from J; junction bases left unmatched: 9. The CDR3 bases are TGTGCCAGCAGCCAGAGGACTAGCGGGATTCGGAATGAGCAGTTCTTC. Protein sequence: CASSQRTSGIRNEQFF.

The CDR3 nucleotides read TGTGCCAGCAGCGCTCAACCTAGCGAGCATACGCAGTATTTT. Residues: CASSAQPSEHTQYF. The V and J genes are TRBV9 and TRBJ2-3; D may be TRBD2 (6 bases). Looked up from germline, CDR1 is SGDLS and CDR2 is YYNGEE. The CDR3 has 14 amino acids. Between the trimmed V and J ends, which lost 3 bases and 7 bases, there was a span of 15 bases.

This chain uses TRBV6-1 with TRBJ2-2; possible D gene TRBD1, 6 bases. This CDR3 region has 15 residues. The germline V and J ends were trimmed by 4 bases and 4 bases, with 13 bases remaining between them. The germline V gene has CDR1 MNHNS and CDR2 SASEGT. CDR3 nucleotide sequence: TGTGCCAGCAGTGCCCGACAGGTCTTCACCGGGGAGCTGTTTTTT. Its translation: CASSARQVFTGELFF.

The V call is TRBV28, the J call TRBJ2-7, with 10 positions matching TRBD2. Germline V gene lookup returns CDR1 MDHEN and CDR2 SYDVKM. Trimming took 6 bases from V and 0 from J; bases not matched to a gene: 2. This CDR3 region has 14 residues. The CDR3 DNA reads TGTGCCAGCAGGTCTAGCGGGAGCTCCTACGAGCAGTACTTC. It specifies CASRSSGSSYEQYF.